These 14 T cell receptor beta chains share one sample of origin, sequenced in a study of blood T cell repertoires in COVID-19. Sequenced by immunoSEQ multiplex PCR; TCRdb stores in-frame clones only, minus some. This table holds 190,000 or so clones, 94% found once. The sequenced sample was peripheral blood. The receptors were sampled from a man aged 30 to 39 with COVID-19, enrolled during active disease.

Concerning this clone: Within the sample, other DNA sequences also encode this same CDR3. The CDR3 DNA is TGCAGCGTTGCAAGATTAGCGGAGTACAATGAGCAGTTCTTC. This translates into CSVARLAEYNEQFF. The gene calls are TRBV29-1 and TRBJ2-1, with a tentative D call TRBD2 (6 bases). Germline values: CDR1 SQVTM, CDR2 ANQGSEA. The length of the CDR3 is 14 residues. Deletions cut 4 bases from V and 4 bases from J, with 14 bases between.

This clone was found once. The chain employs TRBV7-6 and TRBJ2-1; TRBD1 aligns across 9 bases. The CDR3 is 12 residues long. Trimming at V came to 6 bases and at J to 12 bases, leaving 6 bases not matched to a gene. The germline V gene has CDR1 SGHVS and CDR2 FNYEAQ. CDR3: CASRPTGGRQFF. CDR3 coding DNA: TGTGCCAGCAGACCCACAGGGGGCAGGCAGTTCTTC.

The J gene is TRBJ1-5, the V gene TRBV28; D not resolved. The CDR3 sequence is 15 residues long. Germline values: CDR1 MDHEN, CDR2 SYDVKM. Trimming cost V 3 bases and J 0 bases, with 9 bases left between them. Here the CDR3 reads CASSLGVNSNQPQHF. Written as DNA, the CDR3 is TGTGCCAGCAGTTTGGGCGTCAATAGCAATCAGCCCCAGCATTTT.

For the CDR3, the DNA is TGTGCCAGCAGTTACACAGGGAGAGATACGCAGTATTTT. It translates to CASSYTGRDTQYF. The chain has TRBV6-5 and TRBJ2-3; a weak D match, TRBD1 (6 bases). Per germline, CDR1 MNHEY and CDR2 SVGAGI. This CDR3 is 13 amino acids long. The V end lost 2 bases, the J end lost 5 bases, and 8 bases lay between the germline ends.

The CDR3 is CASSGPGQGARGYTF. CDR3 coding DNA: TGTGCCAGCAGTGGACCGGGACAGGGGGCACGGGGCTACACCTTC. The gene calls are TRBV25-1 and TRBJ1-2; TRBD1 matches at 12 bases. Germline CDR1 reads MGHDK; CDR2 reads SYGVNS. The CDR3 is made up of 15 amino acids. J was trimmed by 8 bases and V by 4 bases; bases with no gene match: 8.

The chain has TRBV19 and TRBJ2-4, with a possible D match to TRBD1 (6 bases). Germline-derived CDR1 and CDR2 are LNHDA and SQIVND (reference sequence). V was clipped by 4 bases and J by 1 base, with 11 bases between them. This CDR3 is 15 amino acids long. The CDR3 here is CASSSLDRAKNIQYF. CDR3 DNA sequence: TGTGCCAGTAGTAGCCTAGACAGGGCCAAAAACATTCAGTACTTC. Using reference TRBV19 and TRBJ2-4 for the parts outside the CDR3, the full variable domain is DGGITQSPKYLFRKEGQNVTLSCEQNLNHDAMYWYRQDPGQGLRLIYYSQIVNDFQKGDIAEGYSVSREKKESFPLTVTSAQKNPTAFYLCASSSLDRAKNIQYFGAGTRLSVL.

The rearrangement links TRBV11-3 to TRBJ2-3; 8 nucleotides line up with TRBD1. V trimming: 5 bases; J trimming: 0 bases; junction bases outside the gene matches: 7. Per the germline V gene, CDR1 is SGHNT and CDR2 is YENEEA. The CDR3 totals 16 residues. This CDR3 reads CASSTGQGGSTDTQYF. Written as DNA, the CDR3 is TGTGCCAGCAGCACTGGACAGGGTGGGAGCACAGATACGCAGTATTTT.

The V and J genes are TRBV28 and TRBJ2-3; D is ambiguous. The CDR3 has 14 amino acids. V was shortened by 6 bases and J by 2 bases, with 12 bases between the two germline ends. Germline values: CDR1 MDHEN, CDR2 SYDVKM. The CDR3 region has the DNA TGTGCCAGCAGGCAAAGTGACAACACAGATACGCAGTATTTT. Translating it yields CASRQSDNTDTQYF.

V usage is TRBV19 and J usage is TRBJ2-1, with a weak D call TRBD1 (5 bases). This CDR3 contains 10 residues. Per the germline V gene, CDR1 is LNHDA and CDR2 is SQIVND (reference sequence). The V end lost 9 bases, the J end lost 15 bases, and 15 bases lay between the germline ends. DNA of the CDR3: TGTGCCAGAAACAGGAAATTTGGGTTCTTC. This encodes CARNRKFGFF.

This chain links TRBV7-6 with TRBJ2-5, with D possibly being TRBD1 (5 bases). V lost 3 bases, J lost 4 bases, and 15 bases lay in between. This CDR3 has 15 amino acids. The germline V gene has CDR1 SGHVS and CDR2 FNYEAQ. DNA for the CDR3: TGTGCCAGCAGCTTGAGGCAGGACAAGGGAGAGACCCAGTACTTC. This codes for CASSLRQDKGETQYF.

The V and J genes are TRBV9 and TRBJ2-7; 9 bases agree with TRBD2. The CDR3 consists of 14 residues. Germline values: CDR1 SGDLS, CDR2 YYNGEE. V dropped 4 bases and J dropped 6; count of bases not matched to a gene: 8. The CDR3 sequence is CASSLTGTSTEQYF. As DNA, the CDR3 is TGTGCCAGCAGCCTTACCGGGACTAGCACCGAGCAGTACTTC. Complete variable domain (other parts from reference TRBV9 and TRBJ2-7): DSGVTQTPKHLITATGQRVTLRCSPRSGDLSVYWYQQSLDQGLQFLIQYYNGEERAKGNILERFSAQQFPDLHSELNLSSLELGDSALYFCASSLTGTSTEQYFGPGTRLTVT.

The V gene is TRBV3-1 (or the pseudogene TRBV3-2), the J gene TRBJ2-1, with 8 positions matching TRBD1. The V gene's germline CDR1 is LGHDT and CDR2 YNNKEL (reference sequence). The V and J ends lost 3 bases and 6 bases, in that order; junction bases with no gene match: 1. The CDR3 contains 13 residues. The CDR3 DNA reads as TGTGCCAGCAGCCAGGACAGGGCCAATGAGCAGTTCTTC. Its protein is CASSQDRANEQFF.

The J gene is TRBJ1-2, the V gene TRBV5-1; tentatively, D is TRBD1 (6 bases). Looked up from germline, CDR1 is SGHRS and CDR2 is YFSETQ. There are 14 residues in the CDR3. Trimming stripped 1 base from V and 6 bases from J, with 13 bases between. This CDR3 reads CASSLQGLRDGYTF. The CDR3, as DNA: TGCGCCAGCAGCTTGCAGGGGTTGCGGGATGGCTACACCTTC.

The chain is built from TRBV27 and TRBJ1-5; D gene ambiguous. Germline lookup yields CDR1 MNHEY and CDR2 SMNVEV (reference sequence). The CDR3 consists of 13 residues. V gave up 2 bases and J gave up 7 bases, with 9 bases separating them. CDR3 nucleotide sequence: TGTGCCAGCAGTTTAGCGGGTGGGCAGCCCCAGCATTTT. This gives the protein CASSLAGGQPQHF.